The 11 T cell receptor beta chains below were found in one sample sequenced in a study of T cell responses to AZD1222 COVID-19 vaccine. Using immunoSEQ multiplex PCR, the repertoire was profiled, and TCRdb retains in-frame clones only, with some absent. The table includes about 180,000 clones, roughly 91% detected once. Here the sequenced sample was peripheral blood, taken 28 days after the second dose of the MenACWY control vaccine. Every receptor here comes from an adult who received the MenACWY meningococcal vaccine as a control.

This clone was observed a handful of times. The gene calls are TRBV25-1 and TRBJ2-2; weak D call: TRBD1 (5 bases). With 5 bases removed from V and 4 bases from J, the gap between germline ends came to 11 bases. The CDR3 has 14 residues. Germline V CDR1 and CDR2: MGHDK, SYGVNS. CDR3 in DNA: TGTGCCAGCAGTTCTCAGGGTTTCACCGGGGAGCTGTTTTTT. This sequence encodes CASSSQGFTGELFF.

The chain combines TRBV7-8 with TRBJ1-1; D perhaps matches TRBD1 (5 bases). Trimming removed 0 bases at V and 8 bases at J, with 16 bases between. The CDR3 has 15 residues. Germline V CDR1 and CDR2: SGHVS, FQNEAQ. For the CDR3, the DNA is TGTGCCAGCAGCTTAGCGTTGGGGACGGTGGGCGAAGCTTTCTTT. Translating it yields CASSLALGTVGEAFF.

This clone was detected once. The genes are TRBV19 and TRBJ1-2, with D hard to call. Germline V gives CDR1 LNHDA, CDR2 SQIVND (reference sequence). V dropped 5 bases and J dropped 0 bases, with 7 bases sitting between them. The CDR3 loop spans 13 amino acids. CDR3 sequence: CASSLSANYGYTF. As DNA, the CDR3 is TGTGCCAGTAGTCTCAGCGCTAACTATGGCTACACCTTC. The full variable domain, rest sourced from reference TRBV19 and TRBJ1-2, is DGGITQSPKYLFRKEGQNVTLSCEQNLNHDAMYWYRQDPGQGLRLIYYSQIVNDFQKGDIAEGYSVSREKKESFPLTVTSAQKNPTAFYLCASSLSANYGYTFGSGTRLTVV.

The gene calls are TRBV18 and TRBJ2-1, with D perhaps TRBD2 (6 bases). Trimming stripped 3 bases from V and 8 bases from J, with 8 bases between. Germline loops: CDR1 KGHSH, CDR2 LQKENI. The CDR3 has 12 amino acids. The CDR3 nucleotides read TGTGCCAGCTCACCCGGAGGGGATGAGCAGTTCTTC. It codes for CASSPGGDEQFF.

The chain couples TRBV30 to TRBJ1-2; D is perhaps TRBD1 (6 bases). The ends were cut back, 3 bases at V and 4 bases at J, with 12 bases in the middle. The CDR3 spans 13 residues. CDR1 is GTSNPN, CDR2 SVGIG, per germline (reference sequence). The CDR3 coding sequence is TGTGCCTGGAGCGCAGGGGCCCGCTATGGCTACACCTTC. The encoded protein is CAWSAGARYGYTF.

The chain carries TRBV15 and TRBJ1-2, with 9 bases matching TRBD1. The V gene's germline CDR1 is LNHNV and CDR2 YYDKDF (reference sequence). The CDR3 has 15 amino acids. Germline trimming cut 5 bases from V and 2 bases from J; bases unmatched to any gene: 6. CDR3 sequence: CATSLDRGSNYGYTF. The DNA for the CDR3 is TGTGCCACCAGCCTAGACAGGGGGTCGAACTATGGCTACACCTTC.

This clone was seen only once. The V call is TRBV7-6, the J call TRBJ2-3, with D possibly being TRBD1 or TRBD2 (5 bases each). CDR1 is SGHVS, CDR2 FNYEAQ, per germline. The CDR3 has 15 residues. Trimming cost V 5 bases and J 3 bases, with 15 bases left between them. CDR3 coding DNA: TGTGCCAGCAGCCAAAGGGGAGTTAGGACAGATACGCAGTATTTT. Amino acids: CASSQRGVRTDTQYF.

The sample holds one count of this clone. This chain joins TRBV11-2 and TRBJ1-2; TRBD1 matches 9 bases. CDR1 is SGHAT and CDR2 is FQNNGV in the germline V gene. J was trimmed by 4 bases and V by 7 bases; bases with no gene match: 10. The CDR3 covers 15 residues. CDR3 sequence (DNA): TGTGCCAGCACTCGAAGGGGACAGGGATTCTATGGCTACACCTTC. Translating gives CASTRRGQGFYGYTF.

V gene TRBV13 combines with J gene TRBJ2-1; 10 bases agree with TRBD2. The CDR3 contains 20 residues. Trimming at V came to 4 bases and at J to 3 bases, leaving 18 bases not matched to a gene. CDR1 is PRHDT, CDR2 FYEKMQ, per germline (reference sequence). CDR3 protein: CASSSPFFGSPSGGYNEQFF. CDR3 DNA: TGTGCCAGCAGCTCCCCCTTTTTTGGCTCGCCTAGCGGGGGCTACAATGAGCAGTTCTTC.

This clone showed up just once. The rearrangement joins TRBV2 to TRBJ2-7, with D unresolved. The CDR3 extends over 14 amino acids. Germline values: CDR1 SNHLY, CDR2 FYNNEI. Deletions cut 6 bases from V and 0 bases from J, with 12 bases between. CDR3 sequence (DNA): TGTGCCAGCAGCTCGACACAGATCTCCTACGAGCAGTACTTC. It specifies CASSSTQISYEQYF.

The chain joins TRBV7-2 to TRBJ1-4, with 11 bases identical to TRBD1. J was trimmed by 4 bases and V by 0 bases; bases with no gene match: 7. Germline CDR1 SGHTA, CDR2 FQGNSA. This CDR3 region has 18 residues. CDR3 sequence: CASSLAGQGARINEKLFF. In DNA, the CDR3 is TGTGCCAGCAGCTTAGCAGGACAGGGGGCAAGGATTAATGAAAAACTGTTTTTT.